This T cell receptor (beta chain) originates from a study of blood T cell repertoires in COVID-19 (dated by TCRdb to about 2020). Concerning the study at large: Collaborator samples came from the United States, Italy and Spain and covered acute and convalescent phases of COVID-19. The material from the prospective study consisted of cDNA or gDNA derived from T cells, B-cell-depleted T cells, or PBMCs. Deeply sampled blood TCRbeta repertoires from subjects exposed to, actively infected with, or recovered from COVID-19 were included in the dataset. A freely available public database, intended as a resource for researchers studying the immune response to SARS-CoV-2, is where the repertoires were released. Where available, HLA class I and class II types were taken from metadata supplied by the sample provider and were not determined by assay-based typing. The sample metadata nearly always contained a de-identified subject ID, COVID-19 status, age in years and sex. Samples came from the ongoing ImmuneRACE study (first 160 participants) plus 1,254 subjects from 6 global collaborators.

TCRbeta CDR3 regions were amplified from genomic DNA using the immunoSEQ Assay, a bias-controlled multiplex PCR. In the authors' own workflow: Nucleated cell counts per sample were estimated from amplification of reference gene primers within the assay. To quantify the absolute abundance of each unique TCRbeta CDR3 rearrangement, sequence reads were collapsed and filtered. For each sample, productive Simpson clonality was calculated as the square root of Simpson's diversity index across productive rearrangements. TCRdb provides this immuneACCESS table in a form limited to in-frame rearrangements. Some clones are lacking; in checked studies, under half of them reflect an unresolved V gene, and why the rest are absent is not known. The V and J calls and clone size come from that table; D and trimming were worked out from the DNA. The sample records about 140,000 clones, roughly 88% of which are singletons. The top ten hold about 1.7% of the sample.

The collaborating institutions used their own protocols to collect whole blood in K2EDTA tubes. For TCRbeta analysis, collaborator samples were shipped as frozen whole blood, as isolated PBMCs, or as DNA extracted from either sample type. Beyond this particular receptor, the publication reports: The amount of clinical and demographic metadata varied by source and participant and was provided uncurated.

Notes on this clone: The antigen it recognizes is unknown. No base-level quality is on record; no much larger clone is a single base apart.

V gives up 4 bases and J gives up 4 bases, and the segment between their germline ends measures 10 bases. The CDR3 covers 13 residues, taking in both the cysteine and the phenylalanine. The CDR3 DNA has 39 bases and is translated from base 1. CDR1 SNHLY and CDR2 FYNNEI are derived from the germline V gene. The receptor was isolated from a woman in her forties or fifties with acute or convalescent COVID-19. The sample comprised peripheral blood. The chain is assembled from TRBV2 and TRBJ1-1, with the D gene call left open. The CDR3 has the sequence CASSVLISTEAFF. The DNA is TGTGCCAGCAGTGTGCTAATTAGCACTGAAGCTTTCTTT.